These 22 T cell receptor beta chains were all obtained from the same sample, sequenced in a study of cytomegalovirus exposure and HLA in healthy donors. The PCR ran on 60 Vbeta and 13 Jbeta primers. The assay was immunoSEQ multiplex PCR, and TCRdb's table has in-frame clones only and misses some. The table includes 150,000 to 180,000 clones, 70% to 80% detected once. Sequenced material: PBMCs. These receptors were collected from a man aged 30 to 45 in good health and CMV-seropositive.

This chain connects TRBV6-5 to TRBJ1-2; D gene unclear. Trimming removed 4 bases from V and 7 bases from J, with 16 bases in between. Germline assignment: CDR1 MNHEY and CDR2 SVGAGI. CDR3 size: 14 residues. CDR3 residues: CASSLDTVNTGYTF. The CDR3 region has the DNA TGTGCCAGCAGTTTAGACACAGTAAATACTGGCTACACCTTC.

The genes are TRBV11-2 and TRBJ2-5; a weak D match, TRBD1 (5 bases). V gave up 6 bases and J gave up 5 bases, with 13 bases separating them. Germline loops: CDR1 SGHAT, CDR2 FQNNGV. This CDR3 has 13 amino acids. DNA of the CDR3: TGTGCCAGCAGTTCCCAGGGTGGGGAGACCCAGTACTTC. Encoded protein: CASSSQGGETQYF.

The chain recombines TRBV25-1 with TRBJ2-1, with D maybe TRBD2 (7 bases). This CDR3 spans 16 amino acids. V was shortened by 7 bases and J by 4 bases, with 20 bases between the two germline ends. Germline lookup yields CDR1 MGHDK and CDR2 SYGVNS. DNA for the CDR3: TGTGCCAGCACGGGTCCCTCGGGGGGCGTTTACAATGAGCAGTTCTTC. As protein: CASTGPSGGVYNEQFF.

The gene calls are TRBV4-3 and TRBJ1-1; 7 nucleotides agree with TRBD1. Germline CDR1 and CDR2: LGHNA and YSLEER. This CDR3 is 16 amino acids long. V shed 1 base and J 0 bases; nucleotides not matched to a gene: 5. CDR3 DNA sequence: TGCGCCAGCAGCCAAGTACCGGGACAGCTGAACACTGAAGCTTTCTTT. Residues: CASSQVPGQLNTEAFF.

The table lists this clone with a few counts. The chain uses TRBV5-4 and TRBJ2-5; 12 bases map to TRBD2. This CDR3 region has 15 residues. V trimming: 6 bases; J trimming: 4 bases; junction bases outside the gene matches: 7. The germline V gene has CDR1 SGHNT and CDR2 YYREEE (reference sequence). This CDR3 is CASTETSGGLETQYF. The CDR3 coding sequence is TGTGCCAGCACCGAAACTAGCGGGGGGTTAGAGACCCAGTACTTC.

This chain connects TRBV20-1 to TRBJ1-2; D uncertain. Deletions cut 6 bases from V and 8 bases from J, with 13 bases between. Germline V gene data show CDR1 as DFQATT and CDR2 as SNEGSKA (reference sequence). This CDR3 comprises 11 residues. The CDR3 loop is CSAELERGYTF. In nucleotides, the CDR3 is TGCAGTGCGGAGCTAGAGAGGGGCTACACCTTC.

The chain recombines TRBV27 with TRBJ2-2, with TRBD1 as a possible D gene (7 bases). V was pared by 8 bases and J by 4 bases, with 17 bases between. The CDR3 contains 15 residues. Germline-derived CDR1 and CDR2 are MNHEY and SMNVEV (reference sequence). CDR3: CASSRGAGGTGELFF. DNA for the CDR3: TGTGCCAGCTCTAGGGGGGCAGGGGGCACCGGGGAGCTGTTTTTT.

The V gene is TRBV2, the J gene TRBJ1-5, with D perhaps matching TRBD1 (5 bases). The CDR3 totals 16 residues. Deletions cut 8 bases from V and 3 bases from J, with 20 bases between. Germline CDR1 is SNHLY and CDR2 is FYNNEI. The CDR3 protein is CASRPSGVVDNQPQHF. CDR3 coding DNA: TGTGCCAGCCGCCCGTCGGGGGTAGTAGACAATCAGCCCCAGCATTTT.

V gene TRBV6-5 combines with J gene TRBJ1-3, with D perhaps matching TRBD1 (6 bases). Germline CDR1 reads MNHEY; CDR2 reads SVGAGI. Trimming took 6 bases from V and 3 from J, leaving 15 bases between them. The CDR3 is 15 amino acids. CDR3 DNA: TGTGCCAGCAGAGACAGGAACACCAATGGAAACACCATATATTTT. This gives the protein CASRDRNTNGNTIYF.

This clone has more than one count but fewer than ten. J is TRBJ1-3 and V is TRBV15; perhaps TRBD1 as D (6 bases). CDR1 and CDR2 from the germline V gene are LNHNV and YYDKDF (reference sequence). The CDR3 has 15 residues. Trimming took off 7 bases at V and 7 bases at J, with 20 bases between the two ends. Here the CDR3 DNA reads TGTGCCACCAAACCCCGGGGGGCTGCGAGCAACACCATATATTTT. It codes for CATKPRGAASNTIYF.

The chain carries TRBV6-1 and TRBJ1-6; 7 nucleotides line up with TRBD1. The CDR3 spans 16 residues. Germline-derived CDR1 and CDR2 are MNHNS and SASEGT. V shed 3 bases and J 6 bases; nucleotides not matched to a gene: 8. CDR3 DNA: TGTGCCAGCAGTGAGGACGGGACAGCTACTAATTCACCCCTCCACTTT. It encodes CASSEDGTATNSPLHF.

The chain carries TRBV7-9 and TRBJ2-3, with a weak D call TRBD2 (5 bases). V was pared by 5 bases and J by 1 base, with 10 bases between. The CDR3 has 14 amino acids. The V gene's germline CDR1 is SEHNR and CDR2 FQNEAQ (reference sequence). In DNA, the CDR3 is TGTGCCAGCAGCCAAGCGGCCCGCACAGATACGCAGTATTTT. It specifies CASSQAARTDTQYF.

This chain uses TRBV9 with TRBJ1-1; no definite D call. This CDR3 contains 13 residues. The germline V gene has CDR1 SGDLS and CDR2 YYNGEE. The V end was cut by 0 bases, the J end by 1 base, with 4 bases between. The CDR3 DNA sequence: TGTGCCAGCAGCGTAGGGCCGAACACTGAAGCTTTCTTT. It translates to CASSVGPNTEAFF. Together with reference TRBV9 and TRBJ1-1, the CDR3 gives the full variable domain: DSGVTQTPKHLITATGQRVTLRCSPRSGDLSVYWYQQSLDQGLQFLIQYYNGEERAKGNILERFSAQQFPDLHSELNLSSLELGDSALYFCASSVGPNTEAFFGQGTRLTVV.

This rearrangement joins TRBV6-5 to TRBJ1-2; 9 bases fit TRBD1. The germline V gene encodes CDR1 MNHEY and CDR2 SVGAGI. Trimming at V came to 6 bases and at J to 7 bases, leaving 3 bases not matched to a gene. CDR3 length equals 12 residues. The CDR3 loop reads CASSGTGSGYTF. CDR3 nucleotide sequence: TGTGCCAGCAGCGGGACAGGGAGTGGCTACACCTTC.

This clone has only one observation. The V gene is TRBV27, the J gene TRBJ1-1; no clear D gene. V shed 4 bases and J shed 1 base, with 7 bases lying between them. CDR1 and CDR2 from the germline V gene are MNHEY and SMNVEV (reference sequence). The CDR3 runs 13 residues. CDR3 residues: CASSSHSNTEAFF. The DNA of the CDR3 is TGTGCCAGCAGTTCGCACTCGAACACTGAAGCTTTCTTT.

Of note for this clone: An end of the junction does not agree with germline; a read error may underlie this. V gene TRBV28 combines with J gene TRBJ2-1, with 9 bases matching TRBD2. Germline-derived CDR1 and CDR2 are MDHEN and SYDVKM. CDR3 length equals 13 residues. The CDR3 spells CASSFPFRLAEVF. DNA for the CDR3: TGTGCCAGCAGTTTTCCTTTCAGACTAGCGGAGGTCTTC.

The rearrangement joins TRBV5-6 to TRBJ2-7; possibly TRBD1 for D (5 bases). This CDR3 comprises 16 residues. The V gene lost 5 bases and the J gene lost 1 base, with 19 bases spanning the gap. CDR1 and CDR2 (germline): SGHDT, YYEEEE. Here the CDR3 reads CASSSFKQASSYEQYF. The CDR3, as DNA: TGTGCCAGCAGTAGCTTCAAACAGGCCTCATCCTACGAGCAGTACTTC.

The CDR3 spells CASSLDRDRDYEQYF. Here the CDR3 DNA reads TGTGCCAGCAGCTTGGACAGGGACAGGGACTACGAGCAGTACTTC. The chain has TRBV11-2 and TRBJ2-7; TRBD1 agrees at 9 bases. Germline V gives CDR1 SGHAT, CDR2 FQNNGV. Trimming at V came to 3 bases and at J to 3 bases, leaving 6 bases not matched to a gene. The CDR3 runs to 15 residues.

The chain employs TRBV30 and TRBJ2-7; possibly TRBD2 for D (5 bases). Germline V gene lookup returns CDR1 GTSNPN and CDR2 SVGIG (reference sequence). The CDR3 length is 14 residues. Trimming left V 3 bases short and J 3 bases short, with 15 bases between. The chain's CDR3 is CAWSYVGGGYEQYF. In nucleotides, the CDR3 is TGTGCCTGGAGCTACGTTGGAGGTGGCTACGAGCAGTACTTC.

The rearrangement links TRBV2 to TRBJ2-2; 8 positions agree with TRBD2. Germline CDR1 SNHLY, CDR2 FYNNEI. The ends lost 4 bases at V and 5 bases at J; junction bases unmatched: 9. The CDR3 consists of 16 residues. The CDR3 bases are TGTGCCAGCAGTGTCGAGCGGGAGATACGGACCGGGGAGCTGTTTTTT. Translation gives CASSVEREIRTGELFF.

V gene TRBV7-9 combines with J gene TRBJ2-5; 7 positions agree with TRBD1. Trimming cost V 0 bases and J 2 bases; bases outside gene matches: 6. The CDR3 length is 16 residues. Germline V gene data show CDR1 as SEHNR and CDR2 as FQNEAQ (reference sequence). The CDR3: CASSLAPGTAQETQYF. CDR3 in DNA: TGTGCCAGCAGCTTAGCGCCAGGGACAGCTCAAGAGACCCAGTACTTC. Looking up the rest from reference TRBV7-9 and TRBJ2-5 gives the full variable domain: DTGVSQNPRHKITKRGQNVTFRCDPISEHNRLYWYRQTLGQGPEFLTYFQNEAQLEKSRLLSDRFSAERPKGSFSTLEIQRTEQGDSAMYLCASSLAPGTAQETQYFGPGTRLLVL.

The rearrangement links TRBV4-1 to TRBJ1-1; perhaps TRBD1 as D (5 bases). Germline loops: CDR1 MGHRA, CDR2 YSYEKL. With 1 base removed from V and 6 bases from J, the gap between germline ends came to 21 bases. The CDR3 runs 17 residues. CDR3 nucleotide sequence: TGCGCCAGCAGCCAAGGGGTAGCAGGGATTATTGTGGCTGAAGCTTTCTTT. Protein product: CASSQGVAGIIVAEAFF.